This T cell receptor (beta chain) was captured in a study of cytomegalovirus exposure and HLA in healthy donors. Study conclusions and caveats: Most observed TCR sequences were rare, whereas some public TCRs were detected in many donors. Per published reports, the classifier diagnosed cytomegalovirus status with high specificity and sensitivity. About 87% or about 30% of the time was how often most TCR beta V segments were productive, according to an earlier analysis.

A word on this clone: What it binds is unknown.

The primer mix had 60 Vbeta and 13 Jbeta primers. Measured with immunoSEQ multiplex PCR; TCRdb has only the in-frame clones, and not every one. The top ten clones hold over 4% of a sample with about 100,000 clones, roughly 75% of them seen once. This CDR3 is 16 amino acids long. The chain employs TRBV12-2 and TRBJ1-1; no DNA check was done on the table's D call, TRBD1. TRBV12-2 represents a pseudogene. The sequence came from a woman aged 18-30 years in good health and CMV-seropositive. Material: PBMCs. CDR3 DNA sequence: TGTGCAAGTCGCTCACCACCCCAGGGGGAGAACACTGAAGCTTTCTTT. Protein product: CASRSPPQGENTEAFF.